This note documents a single T cell receptor beta chain sequence. Its antigen is not identified. Sequenced by immunoSEQ multiplex PCR; TCRdb stores in-frame clones only, minus some. The sample consists of some 190,000 clones, around 90% of them appearing once. Germline V gives CDR1 LGHNA, CDR2 YSLEER. V lost 1 base and J 5 bases, leaving 14 bases between the germline ends. The CDR3 covers 15 residues. The data derive from a study of T cell responses to AZD1222 COVID-19 vaccine. Study-wide findings and caveats: It was only six AZD1222 recipients who were seropositive at baseline.

This sequence was found in an adult who received the AZD1222 COVID-19 vaccine. The V and J genes are TRBV4-3 and TRBJ1-1; no clear D. The sequencing used peripheral blood, collected 28 days after the second AZD1222 dose. The CDR3 loop is CASSQAFVGLTEAFF. CDR3 nucleotide sequence: TGCGCCAGCAGCCAAGCGTTCGTTGGACTGACTGAAGCTTTCTTT.